This T cell receptor (beta chain) was identified during a study of human T cells and chemical hapten exposure. The time point here: pre-sensitization, week 0. Treatment here: therapeutic diphenylcyclopropenone sensitization with weekly scalp DPC. TCRdb re-derived calls from the RACE reads in MiXCR, one entry per CDR3 protein. The sample contains 350,000 to 450,000 distinct CDR3 sequences, 4.5% to 6% of which appear only once. This clonotype was obtained from a woman in her 50s with alopecia areata. Some clones in this sample may be carry-over from other donors' samples. The sample was whole blood, taken in connection with sensitization to the hapten diphenylcyclopropenone (DPC).

The CDR3 DNA sequence: TGTGCCAGCAGTGAGTCAGGGCGGGTCGGCTACACCTTC. It specifies CASSESGRVGYTF. V is TRBV6-1 and J is TRBJ1-2; D possibly corresponds to TRBD1 (5 bases). CDR1 is MNHNS, CDR2 SASEGT, per germline. V was shortened by 3 bases and J by 8 bases, with 13 bases between the two germline ends. CDR3 length equals 13 residues.